This paragraph reports one T cell receptor (beta chain). PCR was performed using 60 Vbeta and 13 Jbeta primers. Libraries were prepared by immunoSEQ multiplex PCR; TCRdb keeps only in-frame clonotypes and omits some of them. Seen here are 90,000 to 150,000 clones, about two thirds observed once, and the top ten hold about 7.9%. The trim removed 0 bases at V and 1 base at J, leaving 5 bases unmatched. There are 18 residues in the CDR3. The germline CDR1 and CDR2 sequences are SGHTA and FQGNSA. This sample is part of a study of cytomegalovirus exposure and HLA in healthy donors. This receptor was taken from a woman between 35 and 50 years old in good health and CMV-seropositive. Sample: PBMCs. The chain employs TRBV7-2 and TRBJ2-3, with 12 positions matching TRBD2. The CDR3 DNA reads TGTGCCAGCAGCTTAGCGTTACTAGCGGGGGGCCGCACAGATACGCAGTATTTT. Its protein is CASSLALLAGGRTDTQYF. The full variable domain, completed using reference TRBV7-2 and TRBJ2-3, is GAGVSQSPSNKVTEKGKDVELRCDPISGHTALYWYRQSLGQGLEFLIYFQGNSAPDKSGLPSDRFSAERTGGSVSTLTIQRTQQEDSAVYLCASSLALLAGGRTDTQYFGPGTRLTVL.